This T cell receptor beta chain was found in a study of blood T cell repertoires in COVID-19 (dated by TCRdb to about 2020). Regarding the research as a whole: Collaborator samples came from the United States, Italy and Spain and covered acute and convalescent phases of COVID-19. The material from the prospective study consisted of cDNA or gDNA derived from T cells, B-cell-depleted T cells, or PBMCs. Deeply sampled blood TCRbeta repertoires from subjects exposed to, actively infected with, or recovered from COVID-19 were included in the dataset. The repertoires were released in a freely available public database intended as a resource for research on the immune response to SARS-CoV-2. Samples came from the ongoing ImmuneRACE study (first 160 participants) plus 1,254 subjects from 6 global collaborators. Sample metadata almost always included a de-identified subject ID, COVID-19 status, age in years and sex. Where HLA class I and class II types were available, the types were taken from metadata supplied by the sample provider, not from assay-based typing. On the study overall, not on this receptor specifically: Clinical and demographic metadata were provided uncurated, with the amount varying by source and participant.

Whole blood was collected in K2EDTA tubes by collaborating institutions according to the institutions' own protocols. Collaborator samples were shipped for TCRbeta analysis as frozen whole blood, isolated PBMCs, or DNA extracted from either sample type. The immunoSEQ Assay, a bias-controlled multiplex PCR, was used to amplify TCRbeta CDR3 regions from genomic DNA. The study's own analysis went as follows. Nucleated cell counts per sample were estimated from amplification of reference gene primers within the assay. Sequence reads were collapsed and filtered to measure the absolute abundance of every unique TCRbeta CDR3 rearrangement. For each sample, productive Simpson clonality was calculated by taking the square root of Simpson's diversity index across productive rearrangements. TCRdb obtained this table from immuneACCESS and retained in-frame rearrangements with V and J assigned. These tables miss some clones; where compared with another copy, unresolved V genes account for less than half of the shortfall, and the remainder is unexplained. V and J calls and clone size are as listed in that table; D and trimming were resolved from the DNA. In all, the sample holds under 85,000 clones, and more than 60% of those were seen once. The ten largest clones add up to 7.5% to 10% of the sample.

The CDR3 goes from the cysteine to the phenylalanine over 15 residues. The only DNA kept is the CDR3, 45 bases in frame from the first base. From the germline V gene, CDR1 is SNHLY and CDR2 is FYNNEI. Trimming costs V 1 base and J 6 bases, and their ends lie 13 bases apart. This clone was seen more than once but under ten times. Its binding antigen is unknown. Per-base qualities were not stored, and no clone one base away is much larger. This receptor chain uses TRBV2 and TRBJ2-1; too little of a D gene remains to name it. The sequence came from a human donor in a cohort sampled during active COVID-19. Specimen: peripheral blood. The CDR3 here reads CASSEGRRYGNEQFF. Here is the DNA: TGTGCCAGCAGTGAAGGCCGCAGGTATGGCAATGAGCAGTTCTTC.